The present T cell receptor (beta chain) was sequenced within a study of blood T cells in healthy people across ages. This clonotype showed up just a few times. A sample-barcoded 5' primer and a J-beta primer mix were used in a second PCR of about 7 to 12 cycles. TCRdb itself ran the 5' RACE reads through MiXCR, one entry per CDR3 protein. The sample holds about 1.4 million distinct CDR3 sequences, approximately 63% seen once. The germline V and J ends were trimmed by 5 bases and 4 bases, with 9 bases remaining between them. Germline V lookup: CDR1 SGHAT, CDR2 FQNNGV. This CDR3 contains 12 residues. This sequence joins TRBV11-2 and TRBJ2-7, with no clear D. This clonotype originated in a man between 18 and 35 years old in good health. Sequencing input: blood. The CDR3: CASSRLDYEQYF. The CDR3 DNA sequence: TGTGCCAGCAGCCGCCTCGATTACGAGCAGTACTTC.